The 25 T cell receptor beta chains below all came from one sample that was sequenced in a study of T cell repertoires in cytomegalovirus infection. For these TCRs, the target antigens are not known. TCRdb ran MiXCR on the reads and lists one entry per CDR3 protein. The sample consists of roughly 87,000 distinct CDR3 sequences, 29% of them appearing once. Material: CD8+ T cells from cultured PBMCs, obtained from culture after CMV antigen stimulation. These receptor sequences come from a human donor in good health (CMV status not recorded). Some clones in this sample may be carry-over from other donors' samples.

The chain links TRBV14 to TRBJ1-2; possibly TRBD1 for D (6 bases). The CDR3 loop spans 14 amino acids. The V end lost 3 bases, the J end lost 3 bases, and 11 bases lay between the germline ends. Per the germline V gene, CDR1 is SGHDN and CDR2 is FVKESK. In nucleotides, the CDR3 is TGTGCCAGCAGCCATCGGGACACCTACTATGGCTACACCTTC. It encodes CASSHRDTYYGYTF.

For this clonotype: An end of the junction differs from the germline gene, which may be a read error. This sequence joins TRBV7-8 and TRBJ2-3, with 7 nucleotides matching TRBD2. The CDR3 extends over 14 amino acids. Germline V gene data show CDR1 as SGHVS and CDR2 as FQNEAQ. The CDR3 sequence is CASSIAAGLDTQYF. The CDR3 DNA follows: TGTGCCAGCAGCATAGCAGCGGGGCTAGATACGCAGTATTTT. The full variable domain, with the rest looked up from reference TRBV7-8 and TRBJ2-3, is GAGVSQSPRYKVAKRGQDVALRCDPISGHVSLFWYQQALGQGPEFLTYFQNEAQLDKSGLPSDRFFAERPEGSVSTLKIQRTQQEDSAVYLCASSIAAGLDTQYFGPGTRLTVL.

The rearrangement uses TRBV5-1 and TRBJ2-3, with D possibly TRBD2 on 7 matching bases. The CDR3 has 18 residues. Trimming stripped 3 bases from V and 0 bases from J, with 20 bases between. Germline V CDR1 and CDR2: SGHRS, YFSETQ. CDR3 nucleotide sequence: TGCGCCAGCAGCTCCCCCCTACGCGGGGGCCGTAGCACAGATACGCAGTATTTT. It is translated as CASSSPLRGGRSTDTQYF.

This chain links TRBV20-1 with TRBJ2-1; TRBD2 matches 13 bases. Germline trimming cut 2 bases from V and 5 bases from J; bases unmatched to any gene: 9. Germline V gene sequence: CDR1 DFQATT, CDR2 SNEGSKA (reference sequence). The length of the CDR3 is 17 residues. The chain's CDR3 is CSARKPGTSGTHNEQFF. The CDR3 nucleotides are TGCAGTGCTAGAAAGCCCGGGACTAGCGGGACTCACAATGAGCAGTTCTTC.

The CDR3 sequence: CASSPQIDSADTQYF. As DNA, the CDR3 is TGTGCCAGCAGCCCCCAGATAGATTCGGCAGATACGCAGTATTTT. The rearrangement uses TRBV4-2 and TRBJ2-3, with D hard to call. This CDR3 region has 15 residues. The germline gives CDR1 LGHNA, CDR2 YNFKEQ. V lost 4 bases to trimming and J lost 4 bases, with 15 bases between them.

This clonotype appeared once. The gene calls are TRBV20-1 and TRBJ2-7, with D maybe TRBD2 (6 bases). V was cut by 4 bases and J by 0 bases, with 13 bases left in between. Germline loops: CDR1 DFQATT, CDR2 SNEGSKA (reference sequence). The CDR3 totals 14 residues. CDR3 in amino acids: CSAKSGTYSYEQYF. The CDR3 DNA follows: TGCAGTGCTAAATCCGGGACTTACTCCTACGAGCAGTACTTC.

The chain has TRBV9 and TRBJ1-1; D unresolved. The V end lost 3 bases, the J end lost 3 bases, and 9 bases lay between the germline ends. The CDR3 length is 13 residues. The germline V gene has CDR1 SGDLS and CDR2 YYNGEE. CDR3 sequence reads: CASSGWFDTEAFF. CDR3 coding DNA: TGTGCCAGCAGCGGATGGTTTGACACTGAAGCTTTCTTT.

The chain recombines TRBV12-3 or TRBV12-4 with TRBJ2-3; D uncertain. The V and J ends lost 5 bases and 6 bases respectively, with 6 bases between them. CDR3 length equals 11 residues. The CDR3 is CASSSDDTQYF. Written as DNA, the CDR3 is TGTGCCAGCAGTAGCGATGATACGCAGTATTTT.

The J gene is TRBJ2-7, the V gene TRBV7-3; 7 nucleotides align to TRBD2. CDR1 and CDR2 (germline): SGHTA, FQGTGA. This CDR3 has 16 residues. V gave up 5 bases and J gave up 4 bases; unmatched junction bases: 14. The CDR3 nucleotides are TGTGCCAGCAGCGCCCCGGGGAGCGGGGTATCTTACGAGCAGTACTTC. Protein: CASSAPGSGVSYEQYF.

There are a few counts of this clonotype. The rearrangement uses TRBV5-1 and TRBJ2-3; 9 bases agree with TRBD2. V was pared by 0 bases and J by 3 bases, with 2 bases of the junction left unmatched. The CDR3 consists of 15 residues. Germline CDR1 and CDR2: SGHRS and YFSETQ. CDR3 in DNA: TGCGCCAGCAGCTTGGACGCGGGGGGGACAGATACGCAGTATTTT. Residues: CASSLDAGGTDTQYF. The full variable domain, in which reference TRBV5-1 and TRBJ2-3 provide the parts outside the CDR3, is KAGVTQTPRYLIKTRGQQVTLSCSPISGHRSVSWYQQTPGQGLQFLFEYFSETQRNKGNFPGRFSGRQFSNSRSEMNVSTLELGDSALYLCASSLDAGGTDTQYFGPGTRLTVL.

The CDR3 loop reads CASSLSGSNEQFF. The CDR3 nucleotides are TGTGCCAGCAGCTTATCAGGGAGCAATGAGCAGTTCTTC. The chain has TRBV7-6 and TRBJ2-1; D assignment may be TRBD1 or TRBD2 (5 bases each). Trimming pared 2 bases from V and 6 bases from J, leaving 8 bases between. Germline V lookup: CDR1 SGHVS, CDR2 FNYEAQ. This CDR3 is built from 13 residues.

The chain combines TRBV12-3 or TRBV12-4 with TRBJ2-7; TRBD2 matches at 12 bases. Losses at the gene ends were 5 bases for V and 7 bases for J; bases not matched to a gene: 9. This CDR3 contains 15 residues. The CDR3 coding sequence is TGTGCCAGCAGTCTAGGGACTAGCGGGCTCCGGGAGCAGTACTTC. Its translation is CASSLGTSGLREQYF.

This clonotype was recorded many times. This sequence joins TRBV12-3 or TRBV12-4 and TRBJ1-1, with D uncertain. V was clipped by 3 bases and J by 0 bases, with 2 bases between them. The CDR3 contains 12 residues. CDR3 DNA: TGTGCCAGCAGTTTCGTGAACACTGAAGCTTTCTTT. Translating gives CASSFVNTEAFF.

The chain combines TRBV12-3 or TRBV12-4 with TRBJ2-6; D remains unclear. There are 12 residues in the CDR3. The ends were cut back, 5 bases at V and 13 bases at J, with 12 bases in the middle. The DNA of the CDR3 is TGTGCCAGCAGTCCAAGGCGGAATGTCCTGACTTTC. This codes for CASSPRRNVLTF.

This clonotype was detected ten times or more. This chain joins TRBV7-9 and TRBJ2-7, with TRBD2 identical over 8 bases. Looked up from germline, CDR1 is SEHNR and CDR2 is FQNEAQ (reference sequence). The CDR3 is 15 residues long. V lost 5 bases, J lost 0 bases, and 6 bases stayed unmatched. The CDR3 protein is CASSPLLADSYEQYF. CDR3 DNA: TGTGCCAGCAGCCCGCTACTAGCGGACTCCTACGAGCAGTACTTC.

CDR3 amino acids: CASSLGGWADTQYF. The CDR3 DNA is TGTGCCAGCAGCTTAGGGGGCTGGGCAGATACGCAGTATTTT. The chain couples TRBV7-9 to TRBJ2-3; tentatively, D is TRBD1 (5 bases). Germline assignment: CDR1 SEHNR and CDR2 FQNEAQ (reference sequence). Trimming pared 1 base from V and 4 bases from J, leaving 9 bases between. The CDR3 has 14 amino acids.

This chain joins TRBV5-6 and TRBJ1-4, with D maybe TRBD1 (5 bases). Trimming pared 7 bases from V and 0 bases from J, leaving 13 bases between. Germline lookup yields CDR1 SGHDT and CDR2 YYEEEE. This CDR3 has 15 amino acids. This CDR3 reads CASHQGLATNEKLFF. The CDR3 DNA is TGTGCCAGCCACCAGGGTTTAGCAACTAATGAAAAACTGTTTTTT. Using reference TRBV5-6 and TRBJ1-4 for the parts outside the CDR3, the full variable domain is DAGVTQSPTHLIKTRGQQVTLRCSPKSGHDTVSWYQQALGQGPQFIFQYYEEEERQRGNFPDRFSGHQFPNYSSELNVNALLLGDSALYLCASHQGLATNEKLFFGSGTQLSVL.

This clonotype was seen at least ten times. The rearrangement joins TRBV11-2 to TRBJ2-1; 7 positions agree with TRBD2. V shed 5 bases and J 0 bases; nucleotides not matched to a gene: 10. CDR1 SGHAT and CDR2 FQNNGV come from the germline V gene. This CDR3 has 17 residues. The CDR3 DNA is TGTGCCAGCAGCGACCGGGGGGTGACCCTCTCCTACAATGAGCAGTTCTTC. Translation gives CASSDRGVTLSYNEQFF.

This clonotype has a count of ten or more. The V and J genes are TRBV4-1 and TRBJ2-7, with a possible D match to TRBD2 (6 bases). Per the germline V gene, CDR1 is MGHRA and CDR2 is YSYEKL. This CDR3 region has 16 residues. Between the trimmed V and J ends, which lost 0 bases and 6 bases, there was a span of 18 bases. Here the CDR3 DNA reads TGCGCCAGCAGCCAAGATGTGGCGGGACCCCTAGCCGAGCAGTACTTC. Translating it yields CASSQDVAGPLAEQYF.

In the case of this clonotype: This CDR3 fails to terminate in the conserved phenylalanine or tryptophan, so it likely reflects a read error. The V call is TRBV27, the J call TRBJ2-7; 8 bases are shared with TRBD2. Unmatched junction bases numbered 6, after V lost 5 bases and J lost 0 bases. CDR1 and CDR2 from the germline V gene are MNHEY and SMNVEV (reference sequence). This CDR3 contains 15 residues. CDR3 in DNA: TGTGCCAGCAGTGTAGAGCGGGGGAGCTCCTACGAGCAGTACTCC. Translated: CASSVERGSSYEQYS.

This clonotype was seen at least ten times. This chain uses TRBV12-3 or TRBV12-4 with TRBJ1-3, with D uncertain. V was cut by 5 bases and J by 0 bases, with 14 bases left in between. This CDR3 region has 16 residues. The CDR3 protein is CASSPYTRGSGNTIYF. The CDR3 DNA is TGTGCCAGCAGTCCTTATACGAGAGGCTCTGGAAACACCATATATTTT.

Regarding this clonotype: This could be a read error, since a much larger clone is one nucleotide away. CDR3 bases: TGTGTCACCAGCCCGATGGGGGGGGCCGGGGATGAGCAGTTCTTC. Amino acid sequence: CVTSPMGGAGDEQFF. This chain links TRBV15 with TRBJ2-1, with a weak D call TRBD2 (7 bases). Germline V gene sequence: CDR1 LNHNV, CDR2 YYDKDF (reference sequence). CDR3 size: 15 residues.

This clonotype was detected a few times. J is TRBJ2-3 and V is TRBV7-9; 11 nucleotides agree with TRBD2. The CDR3 length is 18 residues. The V gene end was trimmed by 5 bases and the J gene end by 2 bases; junction bases not matched to a gene: 12. Germline assignment: CDR1 SEHNR and CDR2 FQNEAQ (reference sequence). CDR3 nucleotides: TGTGCCAGCAGCCCGAAACCGCGACTAGCGGGATTCACAGATACGCAGTATTTT. Encoded protein: CASSPKPRLAGFTDTQYF. The full variable domain, completed using reference TRBV7-9 and TRBJ2-3, is DTGVSQNPRHKITKRGQNVTFRCDPISEHNRLYWYRQTLGQGPEFLTYFQNEAQLEKSRLLSDRFSAERPKGSFSTLEIQRTEQGDSAMYLCASSPKPRLAGFTDTQYFGPGTRLTVL.

This chain links TRBV7-8 with TRBJ1-2; the match to TRBD1 covers 10 bases. Germline CDR1 and CDR2: SGHVS and FQNEAQ. This CDR3 comprises 14 residues. Unmatched junction bases numbered 6, after V lost 5 bases and J lost 6 bases. Here the CDR3 DNA reads TGTGCCAGCAGCCCGACAGGGGGCTTTGATGGCTACACCTTC. Its translation is CASSPTGGFDGYTF.

The chain has TRBV28 and TRBJ1-6; a weak D match, TRBD1 (5 bases). The CDR3 consists of 13 residues. Germline CDR1 is MDHEN and CDR2 is SYDVKM. The V gene lost 11 bases and the J gene lost 10 bases, with 18 bases spanning the gap. The CDR3 loop reads CAWGGGSGSPLHF. Written as DNA, the CDR3 is TGTGCCTGGGGCGGGGGAAGTGGATCACCCCTCCACTTT. The entire variable domain, with the rest obtained from reference TRBV28 and TRBJ1-6, is as follows: DVKVTQSSRYLVKRTGEKVFLECVQDMDHENMFWYRQDPGLGLRLIYFSYDVKMKEKGDIPEGYSVSREKKERFSLILESASTNQTSMYLCAWGGGSGSPLHFGNGTRLTVT.